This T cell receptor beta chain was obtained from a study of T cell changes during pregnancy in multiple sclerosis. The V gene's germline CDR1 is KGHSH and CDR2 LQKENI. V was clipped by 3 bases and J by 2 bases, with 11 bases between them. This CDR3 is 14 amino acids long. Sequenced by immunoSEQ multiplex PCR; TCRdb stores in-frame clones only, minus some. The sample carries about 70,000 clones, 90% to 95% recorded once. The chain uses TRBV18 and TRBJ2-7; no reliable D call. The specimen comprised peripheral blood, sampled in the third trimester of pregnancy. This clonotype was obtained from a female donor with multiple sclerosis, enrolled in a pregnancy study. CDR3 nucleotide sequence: TGTGCCAGCTCACCTAGGCAGGCGACCTACGAGCAGTACTTC. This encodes CASSPRQATYEQYF.